A selection of T cell receptor beta chains follows, all from one sample in a study of CD8 T cells in Susac syndrome. TCRdb reprocessed the immunoSEQ multiplex PCR reads with MiXCR, giving one entry per CDR3 protein. This sample has about 440,000 distinct CDR3 sequences; approximately 89% occur once, and the top ten carry approximately 0.12%. The specimen was CD8+ T cells from PBMCs. These receptors originate from a human donor with multiple sclerosis. Each CDR3 is given with its conserved first and last residue. The D gene is left open where the match is weak. Expanded clones get a size class; other rows say once, few or many, or leave the size out.

TRBV4-2	TRBJ2-3	.	15	.	TGTGCCAGCAGCCAGGGCCTAGCTCCCACAGATACGCAGTATTTT	CASSQGLAPTDTQYF
TRBV4-1	TRBJ2-2	TRBD2	19	.	TGCGCCAGCAGCCAAGATCGAGTTGGACTAGCGGAATTCACCGGGGAGCTGTTTTTT	CASSQDRVGLAEFTGELFF
TRBV28	TRBJ1-1	.	14	.	TGTGCCAGCAGTTTGGTGGGGGTGGCTACTGAAGCTTTCTTT	CASSLVGVATEAFF
TRBV2	TRBJ1-5	.	17	.	TGTGCCAGCAGTGAAGGGCAGGGATATTCTAGCAATCAGCCCCAGCATTTT	CASSEGQGYSSNQPQHF
TRBV28	TRBJ2-7	.	15	.	TGTGCCAGCAGTTCACCCGGGACGGGGTCCTACGAGCAGTACTTC	CASSSPGTGSYEQYF
TRBV27	TRBJ2-1	.	18	.	TGTGCCAGCAGTTTATACCCCCCAGAGGGCGGGTCCTACAATGAGCAGTTCTTC	CASSLYPPEGGSYNEQFF
TRBV2	TRBJ2-1	TRBD2	15	once	TGTGCCAGCAGTGGACTAGCGGGAGGAGATAATGAGCAGTTCTTC	CASSGLAGGDNEQFF
TRBV10-2	TRBJ1-2	.	14	.	TGCGCCAGCAGTGGTGACACCGCTAACTATGGCTACACCTTC	CASSGDTANYGYTF
TRBV29-1	TRBJ1-2	.	12	.	TGCAGCGTTGATGGGGGGGAGGATGGCTACACCTTC	CSVDGGEDGYTF
TRBV27	TRBJ2-1	.	16	once	TGTGCCAGCAGTTTATCGGGGCAGGGGAGAACGGATGAGCAGTTCTTC	CASSLSGQGRTDEQFF
TRBV23-1	TRBJ2-1	.	12	.	TGCGCCAGCAGGTCGGGCTCCAATGAGCAGTTCTTC	CASRSGSNEQFF
TRBV4-1	TRBJ2-1	.	12	.	TGCGCCAGCAGCCAAGCGGTGGATGAGCAGTTCTTC	CASSQAVDEQFF
TRBV2	TRBJ1-2	.	13	.	TGTGCCAGCATTCAACAGGGCTACTATGGCTACACCTTC	CASIQQGYYGYTF
TRBV7-9	TRBJ2-3	TRBD1	16	.	TGTGCCAGCAGCGCATACAGGGGAGCTAGCACAGATACGCAGTATTTT	CASSAYRGASTDTQYF
TRBV28	TRBJ2-7	.	17	.	TGTGCCAGCAGCCTTACCAGGGTTCAGTTTTTCCGGTACGAGCAGTACTTC	CASSLTRVQFFRYEQYF
TRBV30	TRBJ2-7	.	13	.	TGTGCCTGTTACGGGGGGCCCTCCTACGAGCAGTACTTC	CACYGGPSYEQYF
TRBV30	TRBJ2-3	.	10	.	TGTGCCTGGATTGGAGATACGCAGTATTTT	CAWIGDTQYF
TRBV6-5	TRBJ1-1	.	16	.	TGTGCCAGCAGTTACTCATCGCGGTTCATGAACACTGAAGCTTTCTTT	CASSYSSRFMNTEAFF
TRBV4-1	TRBJ1-3	.	18	.	TGCGCCAGCAGCCAAATGAAAGGGGGTGATACTCCTGGAAACACCATATATTTT	CASSQMKGGDTPGNTIYF
TRBV25-1	TRBJ2-7	.	14	.	TGTGCCAGCAGTGAATATTACGGGGAGCACGAGCAGTACTTC	CASSEYYGEHEQYF
TRBV3-1	TRBJ1-4	TRBD1	15	.	TGTGCCAGCAGCCACCCAGACAGGGGAGTCGAAAAACTGTTTTTT	CASSHPDRGVEKLFF
TRBV3-1	TRBJ2-1	.	16	.	TGTGCCAGCAGACCCCAGGGGGGGAGCTCCTACAATGAGCAGTTCTTC	CASRPQGGSSYNEQFF
TRBV6-4	TRBJ2-1	TRBD2	15	.	TGTGCCAGCAGTGACTTCGCTAGCGGGAGACATGAGCAGTTCTTC	CASSDFASGRHEQFF
TRBV11-2	TRBJ2-7	TRBD2	17	.	TGTGCCAGCAGCTTAGTATCACTAGCGGGCGATACCTACGAGCAGTACTTC	CASSLVSLAGDTYEQYF
TRBV19	TRBJ2-7	TRBD2	16	.	TGTGCCAGTAGACACCTAGCGGGAGGGACTTCCTACGAGCAGTACTTC	CASRHLAGGTSYEQYF